These 24 T cell receptor beta chains originate from one sample sequenced in a study of T cell changes during pregnancy in multiple sclerosis. The repertoire was sequenced with immunoSEQ multiplex PCR; TCRdb's copy has only in-frame clones and lacks some. The sample consists of tens of thousands of clones, 94% of them appearing once. The sequenced sample was CD4+ T cells from peripheral blood mononuclear cells, obtained after pregnancy. The receptors stem from a female donor with multiple sclerosis, enrolled in a pregnancy study.

This chain connects TRBV18 to TRBJ2-7; 8 nucleotides match TRBD1. Germline values: CDR1 KGHSH, CDR2 LQKENI. Trimming cost V 5 bases and J 7 bases; bases outside gene matches: 13. The CDR3 is made up of 15 amino acids. The CDR3 loop reads CASSAVTGQAFEQYF. CDR3 DNA sequence: TGTGCCAGCTCAGCCGTGACGGGACAGGCATTTGAGCAGTACTTC.

This chain links TRBV9 with TRBJ2-5; 8 positions agree with TRBD2. The V and J ends lost 4 bases and 5 bases, in that order; junction bases with no gene match: 7. Germline V gene data show CDR1 as SGDLS and CDR2 as YYNGEE. The CDR3 contains 14 residues. In DNA, the CDR3 is TGTGCCAGCAGCCCCTCGGGCGGGAGGGAGACCCAGTACTTC. Translating gives CASSPSGGRETQYF.

The chain uses TRBV5-5 and TRBJ2-7; D might be TRBD1 (6 bases). Germline V gene sequence: CDR1 SGHKS, CDR2 YYEKEE (reference sequence). The CDR3 runs 16 residues. The germline V and J ends were trimmed by 4 bases and 5 bases, with 22 bases remaining between them. DNA for the CDR3: TGTGCCAGCAGCGGCCGCCGAAAACAGGGAATCCACGAGCAGTACTTC. It encodes CASSGRRKQGIHEQYF.

The chain recombines TRBV7-9 with TRBJ2-5; 7 bases fit TRBD1. Germline CDR1 reads SEHNR; CDR2 reads FQNEAQ (reference sequence). The V gene end was trimmed by 5 bases and the J gene end by 2 bases; junction bases not matched to a gene: 5. The CDR3 length is 14 residues. The CDR3 nucleotides are TGTGCCAGCAGCCGGGACAGTCAACAAGAGACCCAGTACTTC. As protein: CASSRDSQQETQYF.

The genes are TRBV7-2 and TRBJ2-7; 7 bases are a match to TRBD1. The CDR3 is 15 residues long. The germline V gene has CDR1 SGHTA and CDR2 FQGNSA. Trimming took 2 bases from V and 2 from J; bases not matched to a gene: 6. The CDR3 coding sequence is TGTGCCAGCAGCTTAAGTGGGACAGAGACCTACGAGCAGTACTTC. Its translation: CASSLSGTETYEQYF.

The J gene is TRBJ2-2, the V gene TRBV15, with 11 bases matching TRBD2. The CDR3 is 15 amino acids. Trimming removed 5 bases from V and 7 bases from J; junction bases left unmatched: 6. The V gene's germline CDR1 is LNHNV and CDR2 YYDKDF (reference sequence). The DNA for the CDR3 is TGTGCCACCAGCGGTCTAGCGGGAGGAGACGGGGAGCTGTTTTTT. Protein product: CATSGLAGGDGELFF. The variable domain in full, with the rest retrieved from reference TRBV15 and TRBJ2-2, is DAMVIQNPRYQVTQFGKPVTLSCSQTLNHNVMYWYQQKSSQAPKLLFHYYDKDFNNEADTPDNFQSRRPNTSFCFLDIRSPGLGDTAMYLCATSGLAGGDGELFFGEGSRLTVL.

J is TRBJ2-3 and V is TRBV28; TRBD2 matches 10 bases. Trimming removed 7 bases from V and 10 bases from J; junction bases left unmatched: 20. The V gene's germline CDR1 is MDHEN and CDR2 SYDVKM. This CDR3 comprises 17 residues. CDR3 coding DNA: TGTGCCAGCAATCTCCCCGGGGCTAGCGGGAGAATCGAGCCGCAGTATTTT. Translated: CASNLPGASGRIEPQYF.

The V call is TRBV5-5, the J call TRBJ2-1; unclear D gene. The germline gives CDR1 SGHKS, CDR2 YYEKEE (reference sequence). This CDR3 contains 15 residues. V shed 0 bases and J shed 1 base, with 8 bases lying between them. This CDR3 is CASSLGGQSYNEQFF. The DNA of the CDR3 is TGTGCCAGCAGCTTGGGAGGCCAGTCCTACAATGAGCAGTTCTTC. The complete variable domain, with remaining parts taken from reference TRBV5-5 and TRBJ2-1, reads DAGVTQSPTHLIKTRGQQVTLRCSPISGHKSVSWYQQVLGQGPQFIFQYYEKEERGRGNFPDRFSARQFPNYSSELNVNALLLGDSALYLCASSLGGQSYNEQFFGPGTRLTVL.

This clone is a singleton in its sample. The CDR3 coding sequence is TGTGCCAGCAGCGTAGGCGACAGGGTTGGGTACAATGAGCAGTTCTTC. Encoded protein: CASSVGDRVGYNEQFF. This chain joins TRBV9 and TRBJ2-1; TRBD1 matches at 7 bases. The germline V gene has CDR1 SGDLS and CDR2 YYNGEE. V gave up 0 bases and J gave up 4 bases; unmatched junction bases: 7. The CDR3 is 16 amino acids. The whole variable domain, remainder taken from reference TRBV9 and TRBJ2-1, is DSGVTQTPKHLITATGQRVTLRCSPRSGDLSVYWYQQSLDQGLQFLIQYYNGEERAKGNILERFSAQQFPDLHSELNLSSLELGDSALYFCASSVGDRVGYNEQFFGPGTRLTVL.

The rearrangement uses TRBV6-5 and TRBJ2-7; TRBD2 aligns across 10 bases. Germline V gives CDR1 MNHEY, CDR2 SVGAGI. The length of the CDR3 is 15 residues. Unmatched junction bases numbered 8, after V lost 3 bases and J lost 6 bases. This chain's CDR3 is CASSYEVAGGSEQYF. For the CDR3, the DNA is TGTGCCAGCAGTTATGAGGTAGCGGGAGGAAGCGAGCAGTACTTC.

This chain links TRBV5-6 with TRBJ2-7; 7 positions match TRBD2. Germline trimming cut 1 base from V and 9 bases from J; bases unmatched to any gene: 10. CDR3 length: 14 amino acids. Germline CDR1 SGHDT, CDR2 YYEEEE. This CDR3 reads CASSLPGGPSAQYF. The DNA for the CDR3 is TGTGCCAGCAGCTTGCCGGGAGGCCCATCGGCGCAGTACTTC.

V is TRBV11-3 and J is TRBJ2-7, with 10 positions matching TRBD1. V gave up 3 bases and J gave up 5 bases; unmatched junction bases: 4. Germline assignment: CDR1 SGHNT and CDR2 YENEEA. This CDR3 region has 14 residues. The CDR3 nucleotides are TGTGCCAGCAGCTTGGGGACAGGGGTCCACGAGCAGTACTTC. Its protein product is CASSLGTGVHEQYF. The variable domain in full, with the rest retrieved from reference TRBV11-3 and TRBJ2-7, is EAGVVQSPRYKIIEKKQPVAFWCNPISGHNTLYWYLQNLGQGPELLIRYENEEAVDDSQLPKDRFSAERLKGVDSTLKIQPAELGDSAVYLCASSLGTGVHEQYFGPGTRLTVT.

The chain has TRBV10-2 and TRBJ2-4, with a tentative D call TRBD2 (6 bases). The germline gives CDR1 WSHSY, CDR2 SAAADI. The ends were cut back, 4 bases at V and 1 base at J, with 11 bases in the middle. The CDR3 runs to 15 residues. CDR3 DNA: TGCGCCAGCAGTGTTACGGAGGGGGCCAAAAACATTCAGTACTTC. Its translation: CASSVTEGAKNIQYF.

The chain is built from TRBV5-1 and TRBJ2-1, with a weak D call TRBD1 (6 bases). The CDR3 has 14 residues. Trimming stripped 7 bases from V and 8 bases from J, with 19 bases between. Germline assignment: CDR1 SGHRS and CDR2 YFSETQ. The CDR3 region is CASCEEQGSYEQFF. The CDR3 coding sequence is TGCGCCAGCTGCGAGGAACAGGGTTCGTATGAGCAGTTCTTC.

The rearrangement joins TRBV10-3 to TRBJ2-3; possible D gene TRBD1, 5 bases. The CDR3 has 16 residues. Per the germline V gene, CDR1 is ENHRY and CDR2 is SYGVKD. V was shortened by 6 bases and J by 1 base, with 17 bases between the two germline ends. In DNA form, the CDR3 reads TGTGCCATCAGGACGACAACAGGCAGGCGCACAGATACGCAGTATTTT. It translates to CAIRTTTGRRTDTQYF.

The sample holds one count of this clone. The chain joins TRBV7-6 to TRBJ2-1; TRBD2 matches 7 bases. With 0 bases clipped from V and 6 bases from J, the junction kept 5 bases outside the gene matches. This CDR3 region has 15 residues. Germline V gene sequence: CDR1 SGHVS, CDR2 FNYEAQ. The CDR3 spells CASSLARDYFNEQFF. DNA for the CDR3: TGTGCCAGCAGCTTAGCGCGGGACTACTTCAATGAGCAGTTCTTC.

The V gene is TRBV27, the J gene TRBJ2-1; the D is unclear. V dropped 1 base and J dropped 6 bases, with 10 bases sitting between them. This CDR3 contains 14 residues. CDR1 and CDR2 (germline): MNHEY, SMNVEV (reference sequence). DNA of the CDR3: TGTGCCAGCAGTTTATTCGCCTCCGGCAATGAGCAGTTCTTC. Its translation: CASSLFASGNEQFF.

This chain joins TRBV7-9 and TRBJ2-7, with D perhaps matching TRBD2 (5 bases). This CDR3 contains 16 residues. V was cut by 5 bases and J by 1 base, with 18 bases left in between. Germline V gives CDR1 SEHNR, CDR2 FQNEAQ (reference sequence). The CDR3 is CASSPGPKGGSYEQYF. CDR3 coding DNA: TGTGCCAGCAGCCCCGGCCCGAAGGGCGGGTCCTACGAGCAGTACTTC. The full variable domain, its missing parts supplied by reference TRBV7-9 and TRBJ2-7, is DTGVSQNPRHKITKRGQNVTFRCDPISEHNRLYWYRQTLGQGPEFLTYFQNEAQLEKSRLLSDRFSAERPKGSFSTLEIQRTEQGDSAMYLCASSPGPKGGSYEQYFGPGTRLTVT.

V and J are TRBV2 and TRBJ2-5; D is uncertain. The germline gives CDR1 SNHLY, CDR2 FYNNEI. The CDR3 totals 13 residues. V lost 0 bases and J lost 7, with 9 bases in between. The CDR3 nucleotides read TGTGCCAGCAGTGAAGCGGGTAGCCGGACCCAGTACTTC. This sequence encodes CASSEAGSRTQYF.

This clone has only one observation. V gene TRBV28 combines with J gene TRBJ2-1, with 7 bases identical to TRBD1. V dropped 4 bases and J dropped 6; count of bases not matched to a gene: 9. This CDR3 is 15 amino acids long. Germline values: CDR1 MDHEN, CDR2 SYDVKM. The CDR3: CASSSTDRIFNEQFF. DNA for the CDR3: TGTGCCAGCAGTTCTACGGACAGGATATTCAATGAGCAGTTCTTC.

The rearrangement joins TRBV19 to TRBJ2-7; 11 bases fit TRBD2. V shed 5 bases, J shed 5 bases, and the junction held 8 bases outside the gene matches. This CDR3 contains 15 residues. Germline V gene data show CDR1 as LNHDA and CDR2 as SQIVND (reference sequence). This CDR3 reads CASSPRTSGFDEQYF. CDR3 in DNA: TGTGCCAGTAGTCCACGGACTAGCGGGTTCGACGAGCAGTACTTC.

The chain employs TRBV5-4 and TRBJ2-5, with D possibly TRBD1 on 7 matching bases. This CDR3 comprises 15 residues. V was pared by 0 bases and J by 2 bases, with 11 bases between. Germline CDR1 is SGHNT and CDR2 is YYREEE (reference sequence). The CDR3 coding sequence is TGTGCCAGCAGCTTGGAGACAGGGAGGCAAGAGACCCAGTACTTC. This encodes CASSLETGRQETQYF. The full variable domain, its missing parts supplied by reference TRBV5-4 and TRBJ2-5, is ETGVTQSPTHLIKTRGQQVTLRCSSQSGHNTVSWYQQALGQGPQFIFQYYREEENGRGNFPPRFSGLQFPNYSSELNVNALELDDSALYLCASSLETGRQETQYFGPGTRLLVL.

The rearrangement uses TRBV28 and TRBJ2-7; TRBD1 matches at 7 bases. Germline loops: CDR1 MDHEN, CDR2 SYDVKM. V was clipped by 4 bases and J by 4 bases; unmatched bases: 10. The CDR3 spans 15 residues. CDR3 in amino acids: CASSSPGTDHYEQYF. In DNA, the CDR3 is TGTGCCAGCAGTTCCCCCGGGACAGACCATTACGAGCAGTACTTC.

The V and J genes are TRBV18 and TRBJ1-2; 12 bases are a match to TRBD1. The CDR3 sequence is 18 residues long. From germline, CDR1 is KGHSH and CDR2 LQKENI. The V gene end was trimmed by 3 bases and the J gene end by 4 bases; junction bases not matched to a gene: 12. The CDR3 bases are TGTGCCAGCTCACCCGGGACAGGGGGCTTTGTTTCGGCCTATGGCTACACCTTC. Its protein product is CASSPGTGGFVSAYGYTF.